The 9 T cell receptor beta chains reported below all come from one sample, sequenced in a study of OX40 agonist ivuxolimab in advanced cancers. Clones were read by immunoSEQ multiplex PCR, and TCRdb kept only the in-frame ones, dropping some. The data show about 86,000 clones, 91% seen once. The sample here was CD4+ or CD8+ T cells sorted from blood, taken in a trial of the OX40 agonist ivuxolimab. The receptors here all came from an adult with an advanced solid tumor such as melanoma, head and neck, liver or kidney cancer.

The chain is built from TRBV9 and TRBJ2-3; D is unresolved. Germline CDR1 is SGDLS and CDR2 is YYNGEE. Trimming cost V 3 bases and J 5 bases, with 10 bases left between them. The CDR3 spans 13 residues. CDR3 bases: TGTGCCAGCAGCGGGAACACAGTAGATACGCAGTATTTT. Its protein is CASSGNTVDTQYF.

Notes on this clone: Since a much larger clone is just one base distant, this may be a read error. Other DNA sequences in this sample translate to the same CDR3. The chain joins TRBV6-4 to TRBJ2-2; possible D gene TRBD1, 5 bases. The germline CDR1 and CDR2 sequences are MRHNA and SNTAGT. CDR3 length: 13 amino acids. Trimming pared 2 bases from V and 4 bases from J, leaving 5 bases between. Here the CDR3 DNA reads TGTGCCAGCAGTGACAGGGGCACCGGGGAGCTGTTTTTT. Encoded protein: CASSDRGTGELFF.

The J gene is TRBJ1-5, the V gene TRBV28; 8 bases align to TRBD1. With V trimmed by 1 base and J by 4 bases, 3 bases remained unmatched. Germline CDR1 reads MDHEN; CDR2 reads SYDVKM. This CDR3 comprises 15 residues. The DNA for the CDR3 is TGTGCCAGCAGTTTATCCGGACAGGGAAATCAGCCCCAGCATTTT. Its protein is CASSLSGQGNQPQHF. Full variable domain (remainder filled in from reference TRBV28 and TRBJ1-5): DVKVTQSSRYLVKRTGEKVFLECVQDMDHENMFWYRQDPGLGLRLIYFSYDVKMKEKGDIPEGYSVSREKKERFSLILESASTNQTSMYLCASSLSGQGNQPQHFGDGTRLSIL.

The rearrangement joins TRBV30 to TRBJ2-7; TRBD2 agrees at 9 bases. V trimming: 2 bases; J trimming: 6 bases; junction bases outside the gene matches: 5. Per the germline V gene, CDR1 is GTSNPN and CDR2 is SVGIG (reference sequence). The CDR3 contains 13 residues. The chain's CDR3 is CAWSLAGGSEQYF. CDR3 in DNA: TGTGCCTGGAGTTTGGCGGGAGGGTCCGAGCAGTACTTC.

The DNA for the CDR3 is TGTGCCAGCAGCCGGACGGAACAGGGATTACGAGAGCAGTACTTC. Amino acid sequence: CASSRTEQGLREQYF. The chain joins TRBV28 to TRBJ2-7; D is perhaps TRBD1 (6 bases). Germline CDR1 MDHEN, CDR2 SYDVKM. V was clipped by 6 bases and J by 7 bases, with 22 bases between them. The CDR3 is 15 residues long.

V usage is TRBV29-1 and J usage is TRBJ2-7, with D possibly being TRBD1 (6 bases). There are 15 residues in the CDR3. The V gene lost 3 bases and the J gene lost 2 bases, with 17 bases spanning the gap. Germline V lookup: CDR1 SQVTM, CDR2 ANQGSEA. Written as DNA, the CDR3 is TGCAGCGTTGATAGAAGGGGGAACCCTACCTACGAGCAGTACTTC. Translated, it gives CSVDRRGNPTYEQYF.

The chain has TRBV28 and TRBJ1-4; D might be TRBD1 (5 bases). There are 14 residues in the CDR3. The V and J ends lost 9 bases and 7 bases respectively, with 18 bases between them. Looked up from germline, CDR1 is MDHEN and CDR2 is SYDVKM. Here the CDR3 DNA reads TGTGCCAGTAACGACGGCCCCGGGGCTGAAAAACTGTTTTTT. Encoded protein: CASNDGPGAEKLFF.

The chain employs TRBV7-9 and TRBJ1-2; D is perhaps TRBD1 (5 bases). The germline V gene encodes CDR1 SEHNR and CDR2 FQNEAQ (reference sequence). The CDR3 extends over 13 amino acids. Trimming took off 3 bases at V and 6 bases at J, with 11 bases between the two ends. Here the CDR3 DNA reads TGTGCCAGCAGCTTCCTCGGGACCGATGGCTACACCTTC. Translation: CASSFLGTDGYTF.

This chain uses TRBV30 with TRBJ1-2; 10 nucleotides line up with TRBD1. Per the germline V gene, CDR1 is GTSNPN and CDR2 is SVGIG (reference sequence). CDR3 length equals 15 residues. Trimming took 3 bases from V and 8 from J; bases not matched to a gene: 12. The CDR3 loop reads CAWSETPGQGKGYTF. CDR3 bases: TGTGCCTGGAGCGAAACCCCGGGACAGGGGAAAGGCTACACCTTC.